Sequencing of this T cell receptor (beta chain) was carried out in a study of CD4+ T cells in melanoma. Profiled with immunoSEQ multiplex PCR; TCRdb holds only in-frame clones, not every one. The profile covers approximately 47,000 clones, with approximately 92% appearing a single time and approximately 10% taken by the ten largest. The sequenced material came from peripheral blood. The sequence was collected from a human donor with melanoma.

CDR3 DNA sequence: TGCGCCAGCAGCCAAGATTTGGGGCGGTCGGGATATGGCTACACCTTC. Translated: CASSQDLGRSGYGYTF. This sequence joins TRBV4-1 and TRBJ1-2; D is possibly TRBD1 (5 bases). The CDR3 is 16 amino acids. Per the germline V gene, CDR1 is MGHRA and CDR2 is YSYEKL. The germline V and J ends were trimmed by 0 bases and 5 bases, with 16 bases remaining between them.